This T cell receptor beta chain came from a study of T cell changes during pregnancy in multiple sclerosis. This clone was picked up a small number of times. V was shortened by 4 bases and J by 4 bases, with 13 bases between the two germline ends. The CDR3 totals 14 residues. Germline V lookup: CDR1 SGHTA, CDR2 FQGNSA. TCRdb's table, derived via immunoSEQ multiplex PCR, lists solely in-frame clones and lacks some. The profile shows 95,000 to 100,000 clones, about 91% of them singletons. The specimen was peripheral blood, collected after pregnancy. The V gene is TRBV7-2, the J gene TRBJ1-1, with D uncertain. The source of this sequence is a female donor in good health, enrolled as a control in a pregnancy study. Here the CDR3 DNA reads TGTGCCAGCAGCTCGGTACCGAGAAGCACTGAAGCTTTCTTT. Translated, it gives CASSSVPRSTEAFF. Full variable domain (remainder filled in from reference TRBV7-2 and TRBJ1-1): GAGVSQSPSNKVTEKGKDVELRCDPISGHTALYWYRQSLGQGLEFLIYFQGNSAPDKSGLPSDRFSAERTGGSVSTLTIQRTQQEDSAVYLCASSSVPRSTEAFFGQGTRLTVV.